This T cell receptor (beta chain) was recorded in a study of cytomegalovirus exposure and HLA in healthy donors. Study details: The 95 million to 120 million unique TCR beta sequences, from about 180 million T cells, were found by an earlier analysis.

Trimming removed 0 bases at V and 5 bases at J, with 20 bases between. There are 17 residues in the CDR3. The germline CDR1 and CDR2 sequences are KGHSH and LQKENI. As regards this clone: Its specificity is unknown.

Study outcomes and limitations: Among TCR sequences, most were rare, though some public TCRs appeared in many donors. Cytomegalovirus status was reportedly diagnosed by the classifier with high sensitivity and specificity. A later analysis found common viral pathogens apparently linked to several of the most significant clusters.

PCR primers comprised 60 Vbeta and 13 Jbeta primers. TCRdb's copy holds only in-frame clones and misses some; the assay was immunoSEQ multiplex PCR. The sample consists of roughly 160,000 clones, 80% to 90% of them appearing once. The origin of this receptor is a man younger than 30 in good health and CMV-seropositive. This sequence joins TRBV18 and TRBJ2-7, with a tentative D call TRBD1 (6 bases). Material: PBMCs. The CDR3 region is CASSPPRQAHNSDEQYF. The CDR3 nucleotides are TGTGCCAGCTCACCACCGCGACAGGCCCACAATAGCGACGAGCAGTACTTC.